The T cell receptor beta chain described here comes from a study of T cell responses to AZD1222 COVID-19 vaccine (dated by TCRdb to about 2021). Study-wide context: AZD1222 recipients whose second dose came at about 4 weeks and those whose second dose came at about 12 weeks were combined into one group, since spike-specific TCR depth and breadth did not differ between the two schedules. Trial participants were enrolled into age subgroups of 18-55, 56-69 and 70-plus years, which contained about 150, 27 and 61 TCR-sequenced participants, respectively. TCR sequencing was performed for about 240 trial participants, of whom around 210 were given two doses of AZD1222 and roughly 25 were given two doses of MenACWY control vaccine.

In this sample, this clone turned up many times. Its antigen is not yet known. Base-call qualities are not available, and no considerably larger clone is one nucleotide away. The junction carries 14 bases between V and J, which are trimmed by 5 bases and 6 bases respectively. CDR1 and CDR2, per the germline V gene (reference sequence), are SEHNR and FQNEAQ. Counted from cysteine to phenylalanine, this CDR3 has 14 amino acids. The CDR3 DNA has 42 bases and is translated from base 1. Sample time point, as interpreted from the label and publication: baseline before first vaccination. The vaccinee samples were drawn from two UK trials, COV001 and COV002, one of which was a single-blind randomized controlled phase 2/3 trial testing AZD1222 (ChAdOx1 nCoV-19) in healthy adults. For TCRbeta chain sequencing, PBMC samples were collected from trial participants at day 0 and at day 28 after the second dose. The CDR3 regions of human TCRbeta chains were subjected to immunosequencing. Regarding the original processing steps: TCRs in the repertoires were compared against a reference library of SARS-CoV-2-specific TCRs that had been generated with the MIRA antigen-specificity platform. Breadth meant the fraction of unique TCRs that were SARS-CoV-2-associated, whereas depth meant the fraction of total T cells that were SARS-CoV-2-associated. Using the MIRA data, every spike-specific TCR was mapped to the spike region that the TCR reacted to and assigned to either a CD4 or a CD8 class. Log10-transformed breadth and depth values were compared by one-way ANOVA with Sidak's multiple comparisons tests. Held by TCRdb, this immuneACCESS table contains in-frame sequences only and omits some clones. Under half of the omission traces to an unresolved V gene where checked; the cause of the rest is unknown. V, J and clone size were drawn from that table, and D and trimming were deduced from the DNA. In this sample the table shows some 60,000 clones, roughly 88% of which occur a single time. Together, the top ten hold around 18% of the sample.

What the research found in general, with its limitations: In the small 56-69-year group, the increase in depth fell short of significance, most likely because of low power. Nearly half of unique spike-specific TCRs reportedly recognized epitopes outside regions mutated in the B.1.351 and B.1.1.7 variants. Spike-specific TCR breadth and depth rose significantly after two AZD1222 doses compared with day 0 and with MenACWY recipients. Most participants were white British and females outnumbered males, and the authors suggested that clonal diversity may have been underestimated. Conclusions about previously exposed vaccinees are limited because only six or seven AZD1222 recipients were SARS-CoV-2 seropositive at baseline. Because no samples from the day 14 peak response were available, repertoires could be characterized only after the peak T cell response. The whole spike protein was spanned by vaccine-associated CD4 TCRs, and dominant responses were seen in regions 160-218 and 743-854.

This clonotype was sampled from an adult in good health. Specimen: peripheral blood, collected on day 0 of AZD1222 vaccination. The rearranged segments are TRBV7-9 and TRBJ1-5; D gene: possibly TRBD1, on 5 matching bases. The CDR3 corresponds to CASSRDGLSQPQHF. DNA sequence: TGTGCCAGCAGCCGGGACGGACTAAGTCAGCCCCAGCATTTT.